The text below deals with one TCR beta chain. Its specificity is unknown. These data originate in a study of cytomegalovirus exposure and HLA in healthy donors. General study points: CMV antigen specificity was confirmed in vitro for a few CMV-associated chains.

Primers: 60 Vbeta forward and 13 Jbeta reverse. TCRdb keeps only in-frame clones here, not all; method: immunoSEQ multiplex PCR. The table records approximately 160,000 clones, roughly 80% of them present only once. From germline, CDR1 is SGHTA and CDR2 FQGNSA. The CDR3 totals 15 residues. V was trimmed by 0 bases and J by 2 bases, leaving 8 bases between them. The sample taken for sequencing was PBMCs. The receptor was derived from a woman aged 45-65 years in good health and CMV-seropositive. The V call is TRBV7-2, the J call TRBJ1-5; D remains unclear. The CDR3 nucleotides read TGTGCCAGCAGCTTAGCGCGGGGTCGCAATCAGCCCCAGCATTTT. Translation gives CASSLARGRNQPQHF.